Below are 30 T cell receptor beta chains sequenced from a single sample in a study of T cells in Graves' hyperthyroidism and ophthalmopathy (dated by TCRdb to between 2018 and 2021). Library generation was performed with multiplex PCR. TCRdb shows the sequencer as Illumina HiSeq 2000. TCR beta CDR3 regions were amplified from RNA transcripts. A first-round RT-PCR of the TCR CDR3 used the HTBI primer set with the Qiagen OneStep RT-PCR kit. Using fastp trimming at Q25 and MiXCR clonotype assembly, TCRdb reanalyzed the public sequencing data and kept in-frame beta chains. Merged by CDR3 protein, the rows form single entries marked with the most common genes and DNA. This sample comprises about 620,000 distinct CDR3 sequences, around 15% of them detected only once. 3% to 4% of the sample rests with the top ten. Sample: blood. The receptors stem from a woman aged 25-40 years with Graves' hyperthyroidism.

There are a few counts of this clonotype. CDR3 sequence (DNA): TGCAGTGCTAGAGGGCGGACGGGGGGCTACGAGCAGTACTTC. This encodes CSARGRTGGYEQYF. This sequence joins TRBV20-1 and TRBJ2-7; 7 bases match TRBD2. Per germline, CDR1 DFQATT and CDR2 SNEGSKA (reference sequence). This CDR3 comprises 14 residues. V dropped 1 base and J dropped 3; count of bases not matched to a gene: 6.

This clonotype was seen repeatedly, ten times or more. The gene calls are TRBV20-1 and TRBJ2-3; TRBD2 agrees at 9 bases. The CDR3 length is 13 residues. Germline CDR1 reads DFQATT; CDR2 reads SNEGSKA (reference sequence). V shed 2 bases and J 10 bases; nucleotides not matched to a gene: 7. This chain's CDR3 is CSARWAGGNSQYF. CDR3 DNA sequence: TGCAGTGCTAGATGGGCGGGAGGGAATTCGCAGTATTTT.

This clonotype was seen a handful of times. The chain couples TRBV30 to TRBJ1-5; D remains ambiguous. The germline CDR1 and CDR2 sequences are GTSNPN and SVGIG (reference sequence). The CDR3 spans 15 residues. The V gene lost 2 bases and the J gene lost 5 bases, with 16 bases spanning the gap. Written as DNA, the CDR3 is TGTGCCTGGAGTCCCCCCGGAGCACTATATCAGCCCCAGCATTTT. As protein: CAWSPPGALYQPQHF.

This clonotype showed up many times. The chain is built from TRBV6-1 and TRBJ1-2; D is uncertain. Germline V gene sequence: CDR1 MNHNS, CDR2 SASEGT. CDR3 length equals 14 residues. V gave up 7 bases and J gave up 1 base, with 13 bases separating them. CDR3: CASTNSPFNYGYTF. The CDR3 bases are TGTGCCAGCACCAACTCGCCGTTTAACTATGGCTACACCTTC.

This clonotype was seen repeatedly, ten times or more. The V and J genes are TRBV12-3 or TRBV12-4 and TRBJ2-5; 12 bases are a match to TRBD1. V shed 6 bases, J shed 5 bases, and the junction held 7 bases outside the gene matches. The CDR3 contains 15 residues. The chain's CDR3 is CASRPGQGAQETQYF. In nucleotides, the CDR3 is TGTGCCAGCAGGCCGGGACAGGGGGCGCAGGAGACCCAGTACTTC.

This clonotype was seen at least ten times. The CDR3 nucleotides are TGCAGTGCTAGAGACCCCGTAGCGGGAGTAAATGAGCAGTTCTTC. It encodes CSARDPVAGVNEQFF. The genes are TRBV20-1 and TRBJ2-1; the match to TRBD2 covers 9 bases. This CDR3 contains 15 residues. With V trimmed by 0 bases and J by 7 bases, 7 bases remained unmatched. Germline-derived CDR1 and CDR2 are DFQATT and SNEGSKA (reference sequence).

The table lists this clonotype with a count of one. The chain joins TRBV19 to TRBJ1-1, with a possible D match to TRBD1 (6 bases). Germline V lookup: CDR1 LNHDA, CDR2 SQIVND (reference sequence). V was pared by 1 base and J by 1 base, with 10 bases between. The CDR3 contains 15 residues. CDR3 DNA sequence: TGTGCCAGTAGTATAGGGTGGGGGCGGAACACTGAAGCTTTCTTT. Translation gives CASSIGWGRNTEAFF.

This clonotype was found many times. The CDR3 loop reads CASSPEAMNTEAFF. In DNA form, the CDR3 reads TGTGCCAGCAGCCCAGAAGCAATGAACACTGAAGCTTTCTTT. This chain connects TRBV7-2 to TRBJ1-1, with D unclear. The germline CDR1 and CDR2 sequences are SGHTA and FQGNSA. Trimming removed 5 bases at V and 0 bases at J, with 10 bases between. The CDR3 consists of 14 residues.

This clonotype has more than one count but fewer than ten. The chain recombines TRBV20-1 with TRBJ1-4; no clear D gene. V lost 1 base to trimming and J lost 4 bases, with 13 bases between them. Germline V lookup: CDR1 DFQATT, CDR2 SNEGSKA (reference sequence). CDR3 length: 15 amino acids. DNA for the CDR3: TGCAGTGCTAGAGGAGCGGCAGCCGATAATGAAAAACTGTTTTTT. Translation: CSARGAAADNEKLFF.

This clonotype was counted at least ten times. The V call is TRBV4-1, the J call TRBJ2-5; 10 positions agree with TRBD2. The CDR3 totals 16 residues. V was pared by 0 bases and J by 3 bases, with 4 bases of the junction left unmatched. Germline loops: CDR1 MGHRA, CDR2 YSYEKL. The CDR3, as DNA: TGCGCCAGCAGCCAAGATGGCAGCGGGAGGGAAGAGACCCAGTACTTC. This codes for CASSQDGSGREETQYF.

This clonotype turned up a few times. V is TRBV6-2 or TRBV6-3 and J is TRBJ2-1; TRBD2 agrees at 7 bases. The J segment lost 5 bases and the V segment lost 5 bases, leaving 6 bases of the junction unmatched. CDR3 length equals 14 residues. Germline V gives CDR1 MNHEY, CDR2 SVGEGT. CDR3 protein: CASSPGLVHNEQFF. The CDR3 nucleotides are TGTGCCAGCAGTCCTGGACTAGTCCACAATGAGCAGTTCTTC.

This clonotype was counted a few times. The J gene is TRBJ1-1, the V gene TRBV5-5; 9 bases fit TRBD1. Germline loops: CDR1 SGHKS, CDR2 YYEKEE (reference sequence). The CDR3 length is 14 residues. The ends lost 0 bases at V and 8 bases at J; junction bases unmatched: 5. The CDR3 loop reads CASSLDRGRREAFF. The CDR3, as DNA: TGTGCCAGCAGCTTGGACAGGGGGCGAAGGGAAGCTTTCTTT.

CDR3 DNA: TGTGCCATTAAACCGGGACAGGGATTCACCGGGGAGCTGTTTTTT. Translated: CAIKPGQGFTGELFF. This chain links TRBV10-3 with TRBJ2-2; 9 nucleotides agree with TRBD1. The germline V gene has CDR1 ENHRY and CDR2 SYGVKD. CDR3 size: 15 residues. After removal of 9 bases from V and 4 bases from J, the junction contained 9 bases not matched to a gene.

This clonotype was counted at least ten times. The rearrangement joins TRBV7-2 to TRBJ2-3; 10 nucleotides line up with TRBD1. V was pared by 4 bases and J by 3 bases, with 4 bases of the junction left unmatched. Germline V gene sequence: CDR1 SGHTA, CDR2 FQGNSA. The length of the CDR3 is 15 residues. In DNA, the CDR3 is TGTGCCAGCAGCTCGACAGGGGGCGAGACAGATACGCAGTATTTT. It specifies CASSSTGGETDTQYF.

This clonotype came up many times. V is TRBV19 and J is TRBJ2-5; 9 nucleotides line up with TRBD2. Germline CDR1 and CDR2: LNHDA and SQIVND (reference sequence). V shed 1 base and J 5 bases; nucleotides not matched to a gene: 5. The CDR3 consists of 15 residues. CDR3 amino acids: CASSIVTSGWETQYF. The CDR3 coding sequence is TGTGCCAGTAGTATAGTGACTAGCGGATGGGAGACCCAGTACTTC.

There are many counts of this clonotype. The rearrangement joins TRBV10-3 to TRBJ1-2; D remains ambiguous. V shed 4 bases and J shed 5 bases, with 8 bases lying between them. The CDR3 consists of 12 residues. Germline V gene data show CDR1 as ENHRY and CDR2 as SYGVKD. As DNA, the CDR3 is TGTGCCATCAGTGCTGACTCTTATGGCTACACCTTC. This sequence encodes CAISADSYGYTF.

This clonotype was seen many times. V gene TRBV5-5 combines with J gene TRBJ2-7; D is uncertain. CDR3 length equals 12 residues. The germline V and J ends were trimmed by 2 bases and 5 bases, with 8 bases remaining between them. Germline loops: CDR1 SGHKS, CDR2 YYEKEE (reference sequence). The CDR3 is CASSFVWDEQYF. CDR3 in DNA: TGTGCCAGCAGCTTTGTCTGGGACGAGCAGTACTTC.

The rearrangement links TRBV24-1 to TRBJ2-2, with a weak D call TRBD1 (6 bases). Germline CDR1 is KGHDR and CDR2 is SFDVKD. The germline V and J ends were trimmed by 1 base and 6 bases, with 11 bases remaining between them. This CDR3 is 15 amino acids long. CDR3 sequence reads: CATSDFGRGPGELFF. The DNA of the CDR3 is TGTGCCACCAGTGATTTCGGCAGGGGTCCCGGGGAGCTGTTTTTT.

In the case of this clonotype: An end of the junction does not agree with germline; a read error may underlie this. V and J are TRBV27 and TRBJ1-2; tentative D call: TRBD1 (6 bases). CDR3 length: 15 amino acids. Germline lookup yields CDR1 MNHEY and CDR2 SMNVEV (reference sequence). CDR3 sequence (DNA): TGTGCCAGCAGTTTATCGGGGGGGCCTGACTATGGCTGCACCTTC. It translates to CASSLSGGPDYGCTF.

This clonotype was counted ten times or more. The chain has TRBV5-1 and TRBJ2-7, with unresolved D. V lost 4 bases to trimming and J lost 6 bases, with 11 bases between them. The germline gives CDR1 SGHRS, CDR2 YFSETQ. The CDR3 runs to 12 residues. CDR3 in amino acids: CASSRLGAEQYF. CDR3 DNA sequence: TGCGCCAGCAGCCGACTCGGCGCCGAGCAGTACTTC.

This clonotype was detected many times. The genes are TRBV7-9 and TRBJ1-1; D remains ambiguous. The germline V gene encodes CDR1 SEHNR and CDR2 FQNEAQ (reference sequence). CDR3 length: 13 amino acids. V lost 5 bases and J lost 5, with 12 bases in between. The CDR3 sequence: CASSAPLSTEAFF. The DNA for the CDR3 is TGTGCCAGCAGCGCTCCCTTATCAACTGAAGCTTTCTTT.

Many counts were recorded for this clonotype. CDR3: CATSSGGLLRSYNEQFF. The CDR3 DNA follows: TGTGCCACCAGCAGTGGGGGACTGCTTCGCTCCTACAATGAGCAGTTCTTC. The genes are TRBV15 and TRBJ2-1, with TRBD2 as a possible D gene (6 bases). Trimming took off 3 bases at V and 0 bases at J, with 15 bases between the two ends. This CDR3 is 17 amino acids long. CDR1 is LNHNV, CDR2 YYDKDF, per germline (reference sequence). Full variable domain (outside the CDR3, taken from reference TRBV15 and TRBJ2-1): DAMVIQNPRYQVTQFGKPVTLSCSQTLNHNVMYWYQQKSSQAPKLLFHYYDKDFNNEADTPDNFQSRRPNTSFCFLDIRSPGLGDTAMYLCATSSGGLLRSYNEQFFGPGTRLTVL.

The table lists this clonotype with many counts. V is TRBV12-3 or TRBV12-4 and J is TRBJ2-5; D unclear. This CDR3 region has 11 residues. With 3 bases removed from V and 5 bases from J, the gap between germline ends came to 4 bases. CDR3 DNA sequence: TGTGCCAGCAGTTTTGATGAGACCCAGTACTTC. It codes for CASSFDETQYF.

In its sample, this clonotype was seen a few times. V is TRBV6-1 and J is TRBJ1-1; D is possibly TRBD1 (6 bases). In germline, CDR1 is MNHNS, CDR2 SASEGT. The V end was cut by 5 bases, the J end by 4 bases, with 14 bases between. The length of the CDR3 is 14 residues. The CDR3 DNA reads TGTGCCAGCAGTTATGGGGGGCCGGGCACTGAAGCTTTCTTT. As protein: CASSYGGPGTEAFF.

This clonotype has at least ten counts. The chain is built from TRBV7-9 and TRBJ1-1; D uncertain. The CDR3 loop spans 13 amino acids. Deletions cut 8 bases from V and 0 bases from J, with 10 bases between. Germline CDR1 is SEHNR and CDR2 is FQNEAQ (reference sequence). In nucleotides, the CDR3 is TGTGCCAGCGTCGGGCGGTTGAACACTGAAGCTTTCTTT. This translates into CASVGRLNTEAFF.

Ten or more counts support this clonotype. Here the CDR3 DNA reads TGTGCCAGCAGTTTCCAGGGGGCTGGGTACGAGCAGTACTTC. Its translation: CASSFQGAGYEQYF. This sequence joins TRBV27 and TRBJ2-7; 8 bases agree with TRBD1. CDR1 and CDR2 (germline): MNHEY, SMNVEV (reference sequence). The V gene end was trimmed by 3 bases and the J gene end by 4 bases; junction bases not matched to a gene: 5. This CDR3 spans 14 amino acids.

The chain carries TRBV30 and TRBJ1-2, with 9 bases fitting TRBD1. This CDR3 contains 14 residues. The trim removed 3 bases at V and 4 bases at J, leaving 6 bases unmatched. The germline V gene encodes CDR1 GTSNPN and CDR2 SVGIG (reference sequence). In DNA form, the CDR3 reads TGTGCCTGGAGGCCACAGGGGGCCCCCTATGGCTACACCTTC. Protein sequence: CAWRPQGAPYGYTF. The complete variable domain, with remaining parts taken from reference TRBV30 and TRBJ1-2, reads SQTIHQWPATLVQPVGSPLSLECTVEGTSNPNLYWYRQAAGRGLQLLFYSVGIGQISSEVPQNLSASRPQDRQFILSSKKLLLSDSGFYLCAWRPQGAPYGYTFGSGTRLTVV.

At least ten counts were recorded for this clonotype. The chain couples TRBV7-9 to TRBJ2-4; possibly TRBD2 for D (5 bases). Trimming stripped 4 bases from V and 0 bases from J, with 13 bases between. This CDR3 comprises 16 residues. The V gene's germline CDR1 is SEHNR and CDR2 FQNEAQ (reference sequence). The CDR3, as DNA: TGTGCCAGCAGCTCAAAAGCGGAGCTAGCCAAAAACATTCAGTACTTC. As protein: CASSSKAELAKNIQYF.

In this sample, this clonotype turned up many times. The chain couples TRBV12-3 or TRBV12-4 to TRBJ2-1; 9 bases align to TRBD1. Trimming cost V 4 bases and J 14 bases; bases outside gene matches: 18. The length of the CDR3 is 16 residues. The CDR3 sequence: CASSSRPDRGGQDEFF. The CDR3 nucleotides read TGTGCCAGCAGTTCCCGGCCGGACAGGGGAGGCCAGGATGAGTTCTTC.

V gene TRBV7-8 combines with J gene TRBJ2-1; a weak D match, TRBD2 (5 bases). The V gene's germline CDR1 is SGHVS and CDR2 FQNEAQ. V was clipped by 2 bases and J by 2 bases, with 13 bases between them. The CDR3 runs 16 residues. The CDR3 region has the DNA TGTGCCAGCAGCTTACCACTGGGAGTCCCCTACAATGAGCAGTTCTTC. This codes for CASSLPLGVPYNEQFF.